This T cell receptor (beta chain) was identified in a study of shared clonotypes between healthy human individuals. Study as a whole: Researchers assigned three CD4 naive, three CD4 memory, two CD8 naive and one CD8 memory plate to each donor. Findings and limits, study-wide: Rarefaction indicated that sorted-subset sequencing remained incomplete although depth was large.

V was pared by 2 bases and J by 7 bases, with 5 bases of the junction left unmatched. CDR3 length equals 14 residues. Germline V gene lookup returns CDR1 MNHEY and CDR2 SMNVEV (reference sequence). At deep level, the assay was performed. Profiled with immunoSEQ multiplex PCR; TCRdb holds only in-frame clones, not every one. The sample carries more than 2 million clones, approximately 95% recorded once. Of note for this clone: What it binds is not known.

The specimen sequenced was naive CD4+ T cells sorted from blood. Noted subset: CD45RA+ positively selected. The receptor comes from a man between 18 and 35 years old in good health. The rearrangement uses TRBV27 and TRBJ1-2; 9 bases match TRBD1. The CDR3 loop is CASSLGGQGGGYTF. The CDR3 bases are TGTGCCAGCAGTTTAGGGGGACAGGGTGGTGGCTACACCTTC.